The rows below give T cell receptor beta chains drawn from one sample of a study of cytomegalovirus exposure and HLA in healthy donors. The assay was immunoSEQ multiplex PCR, and TCRdb's table has in-frame clones only and misses some. Of 150,000 to 200,000 clones listed, around 77% were seen once; the top ten hold roughly 1.9%. Sequencing was done on a sample of PBMCs. The receptors here all came from a woman aged 25 to 39 in good health and CMV-seropositive. The CDR3 runs from the conserved cysteine through the conserved F or W. D genes are given only for firm matches. Where a row states a size, it is once, few, many or the class of an expanded clone; other rows omit it.

NA	TRBV29-1	TRBJ2-5	NA	TGCAGCGTTGTAGGTCTAGAGGAGACCCAGTACTTC	CSVVGLEETQYF
NA	TRBV6-5	TRBJ1-1	NA	TGTGCCAGCAAGCGGGTTTTTTCGTTGAACACTGAAGCTTTCTTT	CASKRVFSLNTEAFF
TRBD2	TRBV7-2	TRBJ2-7	once	TGTGCCAGCAGCTTAGATTTGGAGCGGGGCCGCTACGAGCAGTACTTC	CASSLDLERGRYEQYF
NA	TRBV15	TRBJ1-1	NA	TGTGCCACCAGCAGAGATGGCGAGGTCACTGAAGCTTTCTTT	CATSRDGEVTEAFF
NA	TRBV5-4	TRBJ2-7	NA	TGTGCCAGCAGCCACTCACAGGGTGCCTACGAGCAGTACTTC	CASSHSQGAYEQYF
NA	TRBV5-4	TRBJ2-7	NA	TGTGCCAGCAGTGATGACAGATACGAGCAGTACTTC	CASSDDRYEQYF
TRBD1	TRBV7-9	TRBJ1-2	NA	TGTGCCAGCAGCCCACAGGGGCTCCTAAACTATGGCTACACCTTC	CASSPQGLLNYGYTF
NA	TRBV5-6	TRBJ1-2	NA	TGTGCCAGCAGCTTGGCCGCGACAGGCGGCTACACCTTC	CASSLAATGGYTF
TRBD2	TRBV7-9	TRBJ2-5	few	TGTGCCAGCAGCACGGGAGGGGAGACCCAGTACTTC	CASSTGGETQYF
NA	TRBV9	TRBJ2-3	NA	TGTGCCAGCACCGCGGGGGCTAGCACAGATACGCAGTATTTT	CASTAGASTDTQYF
NA	TRBV9	TRBJ1-2	NA	TGTGCCAGCAGCGTAGCCGACAGTATCTATGGCTACACCTTC	CASSVADSIYGYTF
TRBD1	TRBV5-4	TRBJ2-1	NA	TGTGCCAGCAGCTGGGGGACAGGGACCTACAATGAGCAGTTCTTC	CASSWGTGTYNEQFF
TRBD1	TRBV5-1	TRBJ2-3	once	TGCGCCAGCAGCTTGGGTACAGGGGGCTTGAGAAATACGCAGTATTTT	CASSLGTGGLRNTQYF
TRBD2	TRBV7-9	TRBJ2-7	few	TGTGCCAGCAGCTCTCTAGCGGGGGACTACGAGCAGTACTTC	CASSSLAGDYEQYF
TRBD1	TRBV30	TRBJ1-1	NA	TGTGCCTGGAGGGTATCAGGGGGCACTGAAGCTTTCTTT	CAWRVSGGTEAFF
NA	TRBV28	TRBJ1-2	NA	TGTGCCAGCAGTTTATTGGGGGCCCCCTATGGCTACACCTTC	CASSLLGAPYGYTF
NA	TRBV6-5	TRBJ1-5	NA	TGTGCCAGCAGTCCCGGGGGGGTTTGGCCCCAGCATTTT	CASSPGGVWPQHF
NA	TRBV6-5	TRBJ1-1	NA	TGTGCCAGCAGCCGTTTCCAGGGTACTGAAGCTTTCTTT	CASSRFQGTEAFF
NA	TRBV5-1	TRBJ2-2	NA	TGCGCCAGCAAGCCCGCAAGGGGTTTACCCGGGGAGCTGTTTTTT	CASKPARGLPGELFF
NA	TRBV9	TRBJ1-2	few	TGTGCCAGCAGCGTAGACGGGATATGGGATGGCTACACCTTC	CASSVDGIWDGYTF
NA	TRBV7-8	TRBJ2-7	NA	TGTGCCAGCAGTAGTAAATCGAGGGGGGGCTCCTACGAGCAGTACTTC	CASSSKSRGGSYEQYF
TRBD2	TRBV9	TRBJ2-3	NA	TGTGCCAGCATAGAGCAAGCGGGACCCACAGATACGCAGTATTTT	CASIEQAGPTDTQYF
NA	TRBV28	TRBJ1-5	NA	TGTGCCAGCAGTGGCGCAGGCTGGGGCAGCAATCAGCCCCAGCATTTT	CASSGAGWGSNQPQHF
NA	TRBV6-4	TRBJ2-3	NA	TGTGCCAGCAGTGTTCAGGACACGGGCTATAATACGCAGTATTTT	CASSVQDTGYNTQYF
NA	TRBV5-4	TRBJ2-7	once	TGTGCCAGCTCCCTTGGCCCCGAGCAGTACTTC	CASSLGPEQYF
NA	TRBV27	TRBJ1-5	NA	TGTGCCAGCAGTTCCCAGGCCTCAGGGCCCCAGCATTTT	CASSSQASGPQHF
TRBD2	TRBV5-1	TRBJ2-5	once	TGCGCCAGCAGCGGGGCCAGCGGGGGGGCCGCGGAGACCCAGTACTTC	CASSGASGGAAETQYF
NA	TRBV19	TRBJ2-2	NA	TGTGCCAGTAGTGCCCGCCCTAACAGGGAAACGAACACCGGGGAGCTGTTTTTT	CASSARPNRETNTGELFF
NA	TRBV28	TRBJ1-5	NA	TGTGCCAGCAGTTTTGGGCACTGGGGGGGTAATCAGCCCCAGCATTTT	CASSFGHWGGNQPQHF
NA	TRBV29-1	TRBJ2-4	once	TGCAGCGTTGAACTGGACAGAGAAAACATTCAGTACTTC	CSVELDRENIQYF
TRBD1	TRBV5-4	TRBJ1-1	NA	TGTGCCAGCAGCTTTAGGACAGGTGCCGAAGCTTTCTTT	CASSFRTGAEAFF
NA	TRBV15	TRBJ2-7	NA	TGTGCCACCAGCAGTGGAGGGGACGAGCAGTACTTC	CATSSGGDEQYF
TRBD1	TRBV10-1	TRBJ2-1	NA	TGCGCCAGCAGTGAACGACAGGGGGACCACAATGAGCAGTTCTTC	CASSERQGDHNEQFF